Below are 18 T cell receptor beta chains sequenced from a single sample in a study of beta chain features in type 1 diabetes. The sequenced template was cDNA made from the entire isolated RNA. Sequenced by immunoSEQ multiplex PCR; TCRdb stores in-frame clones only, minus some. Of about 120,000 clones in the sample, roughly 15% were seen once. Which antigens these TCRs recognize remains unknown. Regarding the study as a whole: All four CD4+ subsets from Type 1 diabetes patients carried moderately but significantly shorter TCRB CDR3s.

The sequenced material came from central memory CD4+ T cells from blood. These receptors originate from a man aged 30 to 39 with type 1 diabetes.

The CDR3 reads CSVSGTGGNTIYF. CDR3 in DNA: TGCAGCGTTTCCGGGACCGGGGGAAACACCATATATTTT. The V gene is TRBV29-1, the J gene TRBJ1-3, with D possibly matching TRBD1 (5 bases). CDR3 length equals 13 residues. Germline loops: CDR1 SQVTM, CDR2 ANQGSEA. With 5 bases removed from V and 4 bases from J, the gap between germline ends came to 12 bases.

The CDR3 spells CASNGVSYEQYF. The CDR3 coding sequence is TGTGCCAGCAACGGGGTTTCCTACGAGCAGTACTTC. The J gene is TRBJ2-7, the V gene TRBV28; tentatively, D is TRBD2 (5 bases). Germline V gives CDR1 MDHEN, CDR2 SYDVKM. V lost 7 bases and J 1 base, leaving 8 bases between the germline ends. CDR3 length: 12 residues.

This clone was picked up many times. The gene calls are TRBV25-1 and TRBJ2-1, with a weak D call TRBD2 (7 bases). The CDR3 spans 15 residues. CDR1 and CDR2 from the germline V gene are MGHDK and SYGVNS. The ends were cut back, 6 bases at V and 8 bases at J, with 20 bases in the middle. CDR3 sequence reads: CASSITFTGRDEQFF. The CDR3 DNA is TGTGCCAGCAGCATCACCTTTACAGGGAGGGATGAGCAGTTCTTC.

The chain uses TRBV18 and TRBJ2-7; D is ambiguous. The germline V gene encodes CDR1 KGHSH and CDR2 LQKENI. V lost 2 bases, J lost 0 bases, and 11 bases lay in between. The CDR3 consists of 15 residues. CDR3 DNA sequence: TGTGCCAGCTCACCATCTGGGCTGACCTCCTACGAGCAGTACTTC. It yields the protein CASSPSGLTSYEQYF.

CDR3 protein: CASSLGSTPTGELFF. CDR3 nucleotide sequence: TGTGCCAGCAGCTTAGGGTCCACCCCAACCGGGGAGCTGTTTTTT. This chain links TRBV7-2 with TRBJ2-2; the D is unclear. CDR1 is SGHTA and CDR2 is FQGNSA in the germline V gene. V was trimmed by 1 base and J by 5 bases, leaving 11 bases between them. The CDR3 sequence is 15 residues long.

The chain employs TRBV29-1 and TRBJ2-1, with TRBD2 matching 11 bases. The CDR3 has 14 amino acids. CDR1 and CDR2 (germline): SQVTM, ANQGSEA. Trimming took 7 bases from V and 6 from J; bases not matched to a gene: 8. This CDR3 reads CSALPGLAVNEQFF. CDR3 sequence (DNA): TGCAGCGCCCTACCGGGACTAGCGGTCAATGAGCAGTTCTTC.

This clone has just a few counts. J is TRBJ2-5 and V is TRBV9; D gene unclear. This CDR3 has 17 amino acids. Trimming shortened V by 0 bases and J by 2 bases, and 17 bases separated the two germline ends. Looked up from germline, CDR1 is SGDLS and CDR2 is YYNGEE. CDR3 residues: CASSVAGISNRQETQYF. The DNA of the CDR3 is TGTGCCAGCAGCGTAGCCGGTATCAGTAACCGTCAAGAGACCCAGTACTTC.

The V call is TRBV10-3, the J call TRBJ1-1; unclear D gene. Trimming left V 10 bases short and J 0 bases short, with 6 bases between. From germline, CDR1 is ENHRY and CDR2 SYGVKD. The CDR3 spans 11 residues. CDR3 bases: TGTGCCAGCATGTTGAACACTGAAGCTTTCTTT. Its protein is CASMLNTEAFF.

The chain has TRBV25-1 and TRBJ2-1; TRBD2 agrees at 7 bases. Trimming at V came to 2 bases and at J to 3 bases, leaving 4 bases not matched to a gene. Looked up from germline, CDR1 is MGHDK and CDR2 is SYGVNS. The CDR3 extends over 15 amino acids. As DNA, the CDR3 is TGTGCCAGCAGTGAAGGGGGGGTCCTCTACAATGAGCAGTTCTTC. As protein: CASSEGGVLYNEQFF.

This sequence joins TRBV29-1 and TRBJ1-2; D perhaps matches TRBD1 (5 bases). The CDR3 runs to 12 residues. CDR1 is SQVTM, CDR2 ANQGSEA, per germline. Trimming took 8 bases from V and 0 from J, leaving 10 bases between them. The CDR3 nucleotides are TGCAGCCACGACAGTTCTAACTATGGCTACACCTTC. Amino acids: CSHDSSNYGYTF. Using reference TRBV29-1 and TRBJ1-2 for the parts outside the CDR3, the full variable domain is SAVISQKPSRDICQRGTSLTIQCQVDSQVTMMFWYRQQPGQSLTLIATANQGSEATYESGFVIDKFPISRPNLTFSTLTVSNMSPEDSSIYLCSHDSSNYGYTFGSGTRLTVV.

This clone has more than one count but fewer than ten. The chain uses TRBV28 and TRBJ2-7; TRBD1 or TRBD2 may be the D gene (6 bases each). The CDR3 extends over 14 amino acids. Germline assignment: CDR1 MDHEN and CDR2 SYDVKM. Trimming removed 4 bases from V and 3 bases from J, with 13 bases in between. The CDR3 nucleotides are TGTGCCAGCAGTTCTCGGCGGGACAACTACGAGCAGTACTTC. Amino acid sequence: CASSSRRDNYEQYF.

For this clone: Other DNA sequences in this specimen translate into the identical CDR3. The CDR3: CASSLQGENTEAFF. As DNA, the CDR3 is TGTGCCAGCAGCTTACAGGGCGAGAACACTGAAGCTTTCTTT. V gene TRBV7-2 combines with J gene TRBJ1-1; weak D call: TRBD1 (5 bases). The length of the CDR3 is 14 residues. The V gene's germline CDR1 is SGHTA and CDR2 FQGNSA. V was clipped by 2 bases and J by 1 base, with 8 bases between them.

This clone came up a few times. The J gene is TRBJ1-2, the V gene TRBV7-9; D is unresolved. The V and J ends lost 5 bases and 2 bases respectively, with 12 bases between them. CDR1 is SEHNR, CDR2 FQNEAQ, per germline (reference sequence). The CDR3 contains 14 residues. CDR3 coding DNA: TGTGCCAGCAGCCCTCCTGGAAGGAACTATGGCTACACCTTC. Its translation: CASSPPGRNYGYTF.

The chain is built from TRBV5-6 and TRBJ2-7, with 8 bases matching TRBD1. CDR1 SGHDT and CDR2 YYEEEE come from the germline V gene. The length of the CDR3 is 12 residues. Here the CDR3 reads CASSLDRGSILV. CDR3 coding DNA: TGTGCCAGCAGCCTCGACAGGGGTTCCATTCTTGTA.

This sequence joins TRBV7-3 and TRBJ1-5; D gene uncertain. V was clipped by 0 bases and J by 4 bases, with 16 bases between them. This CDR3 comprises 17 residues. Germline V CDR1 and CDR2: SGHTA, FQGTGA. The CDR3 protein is CASSLTGTVPKNQPQHF. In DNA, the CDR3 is TGTGCCAGCAGCTTAACAGGCACAGTACCAAAAAATCAGCCCCAGCATTTT.

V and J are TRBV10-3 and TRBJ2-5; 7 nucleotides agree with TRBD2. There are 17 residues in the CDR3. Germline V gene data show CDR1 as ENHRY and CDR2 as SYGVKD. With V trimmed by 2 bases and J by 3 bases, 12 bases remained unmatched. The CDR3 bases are TGTGCCATCAGTGAGGCTGGCGGCGGGGGAGAAAAAGAGACCCAGTACTTC. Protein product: CAISEAGGGGEKETQYF.

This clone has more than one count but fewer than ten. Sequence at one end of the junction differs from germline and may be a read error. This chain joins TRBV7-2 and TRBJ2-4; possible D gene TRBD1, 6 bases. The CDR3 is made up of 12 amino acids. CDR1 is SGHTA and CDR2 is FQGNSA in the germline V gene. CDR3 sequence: CASSLASGTLRF. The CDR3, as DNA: TGTGCCAGCAGCTTAGCTTCCGGGACACTGCGCTTC.

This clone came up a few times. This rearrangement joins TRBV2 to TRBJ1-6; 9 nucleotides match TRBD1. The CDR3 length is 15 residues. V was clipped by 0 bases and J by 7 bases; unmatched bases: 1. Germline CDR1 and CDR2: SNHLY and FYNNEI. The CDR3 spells CASSEAGTGNSPLHF. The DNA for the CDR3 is TGTGCCAGCAGTGAAGCCGGGACAGGGAATTCACCCCTCCACTTT.